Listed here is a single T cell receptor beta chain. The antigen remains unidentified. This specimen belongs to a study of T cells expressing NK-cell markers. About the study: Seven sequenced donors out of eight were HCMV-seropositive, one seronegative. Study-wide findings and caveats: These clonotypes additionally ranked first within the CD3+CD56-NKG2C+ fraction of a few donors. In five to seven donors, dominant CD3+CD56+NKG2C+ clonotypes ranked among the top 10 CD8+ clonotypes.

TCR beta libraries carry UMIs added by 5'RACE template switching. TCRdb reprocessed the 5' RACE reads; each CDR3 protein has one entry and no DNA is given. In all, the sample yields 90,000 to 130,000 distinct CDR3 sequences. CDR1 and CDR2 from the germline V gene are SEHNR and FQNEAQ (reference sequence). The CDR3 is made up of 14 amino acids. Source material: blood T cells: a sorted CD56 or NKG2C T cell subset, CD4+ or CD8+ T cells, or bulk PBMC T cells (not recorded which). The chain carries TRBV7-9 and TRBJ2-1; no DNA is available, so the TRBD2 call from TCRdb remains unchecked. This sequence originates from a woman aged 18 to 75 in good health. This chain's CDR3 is CASSLQRSGDEQFF.